This T cell receptor (beta chain) was recorded in a study of T cells in Graves' hyperthyroidism and ophthalmopathy (dated by TCRdb to the late 2010s). Background on the whole study: Peripheral blood was sampled at the time of initial diagnosis, prior to any treatment. Once sampling was done, hyperthyroidism patients were given methimazole at a starting dose of 30 mg daily, whereas ophthalmopathy patients were given high-dose intravenous methylprednisolone. The paper describes TCR Vbeta CDR3 sequencing of 130 to 150 peripheral blood samples, made up of approximately 40 ophthalmopathy patients, some 76 hyperthyroidism patients and 17 progressor patients. A discovery cohort of about 95 patients, roughly 45 with Graves' ophthalmopathy and 55 to 65 with stable Graves' hyperthyroidism, was used to find distinguishing TCR V-J signatures. Thyroid tissue and blood T-cell repertoires from six Graves' hyperthyroidism patients were also compared in the study. For training and testing, the 100 patients in the discovery cohort were randomly divided in a 7:3 ratio. Prospective prediction of ophthalmopathy was tested in an independent validation cohort of 18 to 20 hyperthyroidism patients and approximately 17 patients who later progressed to ophthalmopathy. Findings and caveats that apply to the study as a whole: Most expanded thyroid clonotypes (frequency above 0.001) were also detected in blood, suggesting blood repertoires may reflect thyroid immune responses. Ophthalmopathy was separated from stable hyperthyroidism by a 13 V-J signature model, with about 86% sensitivity and just over 81% specificity obtained in cross-validation and 80%/75% obtained in testing. Sample size was not statistically predetermined, and blinding of investigators to group allocation was not performed. In validation, progression to ophthalmopathy was predicted by the model with 70% to 71% sensitivity and 72% to 85% specificity, a median of approximately 7.1 months before onset.

This clonotype was observed a few times. Its antigen is currently not known. Its ends do not fully match the called genes, so a read error is possible. Including cysteine and phenylalanine, the CDR3 has 13 amino acids. Of all the DNA, just the CDR3 is kept, 39 bases in frame from base 1. The germline V gene (reference sequence) supplies CDR1 DFQATT and CDR2 SNEGSKA. Graves' hyperthyroidism was defined as stable when no progression to ophthalmopathy occurred over 18 months of follow-up. Hyperthyroidism patients were newly diagnosed, had a disease duration of under 2 months, and were aged 18 to 65 years. Patients with uncontrolled infections, other autoimmune diseases, pregnancy or lactation were excluded. Diagnoses were based on clinical symptoms, serum thyroxine and TRAb, thyroid ultrasound and orbital computed tomography. PBMCs were separated from roughly 9.6 ml of fresh peripheral blood using Ficoll-Paque density gradient centrifugation. Total RNA was extracted with Trizol reagent, and quality was checked on an Agilent 2100 Bioanalyzer.

TCR beta CDR3 regions were amplified from RNA transcripts. For the first round of RT-PCR on the TCR CDR3, the HTBI primer set was used together with the Qiagen OneStep RT-PCR kit. Libraries were constructed in a second round of multiplex PCR, after which size selection and purification were carried out. Paired-end sequencing of the libraries was performed with 100 bp reads on an Illumina HiSeq2000. For the original study's pipeline: SOAPnuke was used to process the raw data, with reads discarded if the reads contained adapters or uncalled bases, had a mean Phred below 15, or lacked an exact constant-primer or identifier match. COPE v1.2.5 was used to merge the high-quality paired reads, and each unique nucleotide sequence was defined as a clonotype. MiTCR v1.1 was used to align clonotypes to the IMGT TRBV, TRBD and TRBJ reference segments. Only V-J combinations with frequency above 0.0001, covering about 99% of repertoires, were analysed. The TCS score was defined as F50 (clonal expansion) divided by E x V (chaos), with BLOSUM62-based TCRdist calculated between CDR3 peptides within each V-J. Welch's t-statistics and random forest reduced 500 to 550 V-J features to roughly 13, which were used in a naive Bayes classifier (R e1071). TCRdb reran the public reads through fastp at Q25 and MiXCR, keeping productive beta chains. Here each entry gathers all rows of one CDR3 protein and keeps the most common genes and DNA. The V and J calls and clone size are TCRdb's, not the authors'. The sample table lists 350,000 to 400,000 distinct CDR3 sequences, about 15% of them with a count of one. The top ten clones comprise roughly 33% of the sample.

Sequenced: blood. The rearrangement joined TRBV20-1 to TRBJ2-7; 8 bases in between match TRBD2. This receptor was identified in a woman aged 25 to 39 with Graves' hyperthyroidism. The CDR3 reads as follows: CSAEPSGSYGQYF. The nucleotide sequence is TGCAGTGCTGAACCTAGCGGGTCCTACGGGCAGTACTTC.